These 14 T cell receptor beta chains originate from one sample sequenced in a study of blood T cell repertoires in COVID-19 (dated by TCRdb to 2019 to 2021). The library came from the immunoSEQ multiplex PCR assay. In its TCRdb copy, this immuneACCESS table keeps in-frame sequences only and misses some clones. Where compared with another copy, unresolved V genes explain less than half of these, and the others have no known cause. The sample table holds 130,000 or so clones, of which around 85% were seen once. The ten biggest clones cover under 4% of the sample. Sequenced material: peripheral blood. Receptors originate from a man in his sixties with acute or convalescent COVID-19.

This rearrangement joins TRBV3-1 (or the pseudogene TRBV3-2) to TRBJ1-1; 7 bases fit TRBD1. V was pared by 4 bases and J by 11 bases, with 7 bases of the junction left unmatched. Germline values: CDR1 LGHDT, CDR2 YNNKEL (reference sequence). The CDR3 runs 12 residues. The CDR3 DNA follows: TGTGCCAGCAGCCGGTCGACAGGGCCCGCTTTCTTT. Translated: CASSRSTGPAFF.

This clone was detected only a few times. This CDR3 is CASSALPTGNTGELFF. The CDR3 region has the DNA TGTGCCAGCAGCGCTCTCCCGACAGGGAACACCGGGGAGCTGTTTTTT. The gene calls are TRBV7-3 and TRBJ2-2; a weak D match, TRBD1 (6 bases). From germline, CDR1 is SGHTA and CDR2 FQGTGA. V lost 5 bases to trimming and J lost 1 base, with 14 bases between them. The CDR3 length is 16 residues.

The V gene is TRBV15, the J gene TRBJ2-7, with D possibly matching TRBD1 (5 bases). Germline V gives CDR1 LNHNV, CDR2 YYDKDF (reference sequence). Trimming took 1 base from V and 1 from J, leaving 8 bases between them. The CDR3 extends over 14 amino acids. The DNA of the CDR3 is TGTGCCACCAGCAGAGGAACAGGATCCTACGAGCAGTACTTC. Residues: CATSRGTGSYEQYF.

The V call is TRBV4-2, the J call TRBJ2-5, with TRBD2 matching over 9 bases. The CDR3 is 13 amino acids. Unmatched junction bases numbered 2, after V lost 4 bases and J lost 5 bases. CDR1 LGHNA and CDR2 YNFKEQ come from the germline V gene. CDR3 sequence: CASSLTSGETQYF. CDR3 nucleotides: TGTGCCAGCAGCCTTACTAGCGGGGAGACCCAGTACTTC.

The rearrangement uses TRBV2 and TRBJ1-1; possible D gene TRBD1, 5 bases. Deletions cut 8 bases from V and 1 base from J, with 14 bases between. This CDR3 contains 14 residues. Germline V gene lookup returns CDR1 SNHLY and CDR2 FYNNEI. CDR3 in amino acids: CASWRDGGNTEAFF. CDR3 coding DNA: TGTGCCAGCTGGAGAGACGGGGGGAACACTGAAGCTTTCTTT.

The chain carries TRBV3-1 (or the pseudogene TRBV3-2) and TRBJ2-7; D gene uncertain. The length of the CDR3 is 15 residues. The germline V and J ends were trimmed by 3 bases and 2 bases, with 14 bases remaining between them. Germline V gene sequence: CDR1 LGHDT, CDR2 YNNKEL (reference sequence). CDR3 region: CASSHTLESPYEQYF. As DNA, the CDR3 is TGTGCCAGCAGCCACACTCTAGAGAGTCCCTACGAGCAGTACTTC.

The J gene is TRBJ2-5, the V gene TRBV23-1, with 8 nucleotides matching TRBD1. TRBV23-1 carries the ORF label, with uncertain function. This CDR3 contains 13 residues. V was clipped by 8 bases and J by 2 bases; unmatched bases: 4. CDR3 in amino acids: CASGQGKQETQYF. For the CDR3, the DNA is TGCGCCAGCGGACAGGGAAAACAAGAGACCCAGTACTTC.

The gene calls are TRBV7-2 and TRBJ1-1, with TRBD1 identical over 8 bases. The CDR3 totals 15 residues. With V trimmed by 5 bases and J by 10 bases, 15 bases remained unmatched. CDR1 SGHTA and CDR2 FQGNSA come from the germline V gene. CDR3 protein: CASSLTGQVKVGAFF. The CDR3 DNA reads as TGTGCCAGCAGCCTAACGGGACAGGTTAAGGTAGGAGCTTTCTTT.

This clone was observed a few times. The chain has TRBV6-1 and TRBJ2-4; D is unresolved. Germline CDR1 MNHNS, CDR2 SASEGT. The CDR3 has 11 amino acids. Trimming left V 3 bases short and J 8 bases short, with 5 bases between. The CDR3 protein is CASSDGDIQYF. In DNA, the CDR3 is TGTGCCAGCAGTGACGGTGACATTCAGTACTTC.

Concerning this clone: One end of the junction is discordant with germline, which a read error may explain. The chain has TRBV7-2 and TRBJ2-7, with TRBD2 matching 12 bases. The CDR3 runs 15 residues. Germline CDR1 is SGHTA and CDR2 is FQGNSA. CDR3 sequence: CASSLAGGPQYEQYF. The CDR3 nucleotides read TGTGCCAGCAGCCTAGCGGGAGGGCCTCAGTACGAGCAGTACTTC. The whole variable domain, remainder taken from reference TRBV7-2 and TRBJ2-7, is GAGVSQSPSNKVTEKGKDVELRCDPISGHTALYWYRQSLGQGLEFLIYFQGNSAPDKSGLPSDRFSAERTGGSVSTLTIQRTQQEDSAVYLCASSLAGGPQYEQYFGPGTRLTVT.

The V and J genes are TRBV10-3 and TRBJ2-2, with 8 bases matching TRBD1. The CDR3 is made up of 15 amino acids. The V gene end was trimmed by 4 bases and the J gene end by 0 bases; junction bases not matched to a gene: 1. CDR1 and CDR2 from the germline V gene are ENHRY and SYGVKD. The CDR3 reads CAISGQGPNTGELFF. The CDR3 DNA follows: TGTGCCATCAGTGGACAGGGGCCGAACACCGGGGAGCTGTTTTTT.

V usage is TRBV7-9 and J usage is TRBJ2-5; D remains unclear. Germline values: CDR1 SEHNR, CDR2 FQNEAQ (reference sequence). CDR3 length equals 11 residues. The V and J ends lost 3 bases and 5 bases respectively, with 4 bases between them. This chain's CDR3 is CASSFVETQYF. In DNA, the CDR3 is TGTGCCAGCAGCTTCGTTGAGACCCAGTACTTC.

The V gene is TRBV6-4, the J gene TRBJ2-2, with D perhaps TRBD2 (5 bases). Germline V gives CDR1 MRHNA, CDR2 SNTAGT. V lost 7 bases to trimming and J lost 2 bases, with 11 bases between them. CDR3 length: 14 residues. The CDR3 region has the DNA TGTGCCAGCAAATACGGGGTTAACACCGGGGAGCTGTTTTTT. Its protein product is CASKYGVNTGELFF.

V and J are TRBV12-3 or TRBV12-4 and TRBJ2-1; unclear D gene. V lost 7 bases and J 4 bases, leaving 8 bases between the germline ends. CDR3 size: 12 residues. CDR3 region: CASTRRYNEQFF. In DNA, the CDR3 is TGTGCCAGCACCCGTCGGTACAATGAGCAGTTCTTC.